This passage covers 20 T cell receptor beta chains from one sample sequenced in a study of blood T cell repertoires in COVID-19. Clones were sequenced by immunoSEQ multiplex PCR, and TCRdb holds only the in-frame ones, with some missing. The data contain fewer than 85,000 clones, about 74% of them seen just once; the ten biggest clones take up 2.6%. The sequenced sample was peripheral blood. The receptors were sampled from a human donor with acute or convalescent COVID-19. The donor label of this sample is uncertain.

The chain links TRBV7-2 to TRBJ2-7; TRBD2 matches at 14 bases. The CDR3 spans 15 residues. V was pared by 4 bases and J by 7 bases, with 6 bases of the junction left unmatched. Per the germline V gene, CDR1 is SGHTA and CDR2 is FQGNSA. The CDR3 coding sequence is TGTGCCAGCAGCTCGGGACTAGCGGGAGTATATGAGCAGTACTTC. Translation gives CASSSGLAGVYEQYF.

This sequence joins TRBV27 and TRBJ2-3; perhaps TRBD1 as D (7 bases). CDR1 and CDR2 from the germline V gene are MNHEY and SMNVEV (reference sequence). Trimming cost V 2 bases and J 2 bases, with 11 bases left between them. The CDR3 spans 15 residues. The CDR3 is CASSLQGGVTDTQYF. CDR3 bases: TGTGCCAGCAGTTTACAGGGGGGAGTCACAGATACGCAGTATTTT.

There are a few counts of this clone. J is TRBJ2-7 and V is TRBV12-3 or TRBV12-4; TRBD2 matches 8 bases. The CDR3 runs to 13 residues. J was trimmed by 5 bases and V by 2 bases; bases with no gene match: 2. CDR3 sequence (DNA): TGTGCCAGCAGTTTATCCGGGAGGGACGAGCAGTACTTC. As protein: CASSLSGRDEQYF.

The V and J genes are TRBV5-1 and TRBJ2-7, with TRBD1 identical over 9 bases. The V segment lost 0 bases and the J segment 2 bases; nucleotides outside the gene matches: 0. This CDR3 is built from 14 residues. Germline loops: CDR1 SGHRS, CDR2 YFSETQ. CDR3 in amino acids: CASSLGQGAYEQYV. The CDR3 region has the DNA TGCGCCAGCAGCTTGGGACAGGGGGCCTACGAGCAGTACGTC.

The chain has TRBV6-4 and TRBJ2-3; no reliable D call. Germline loops: CDR1 MRHNA, CDR2 SNTAGT. This CDR3 contains 10 residues. V lost 8 bases to trimming and J lost 4 bases, with 4 bases between them. This CDR3 is CASSADTQYF. CDR3 nucleotides: TGTGCCAGCTCGGCAGATACGCAGTATTTT.

This rearrangement joins TRBV18 to TRBJ1-1, with 11 bases aligning to TRBD1. V lost 0 bases and J lost 6; bases outside the gene matches: 3. This CDR3 has 15 residues. Germline values: CDR1 KGHSH, CDR2 LQKENI. The CDR3 DNA is TGTGCCAGCTCACCACCGGGACAGGGGGTTCCTGAAGCTTTCTTT. Amino acids: CASSPPGQGVPEAFF.

The chain links TRBV16 to TRBJ2-5, with D perhaps TRBD2 (6 bases). Germline CDR1 is KGHSY and CDR2 is FQNENV. This CDR3 has 15 residues. The ends were cut back, 2 bases at V and 0 bases at J, with 10 bases in the middle. CDR3 sequence reads: CASSQTRGNQETQYF. For the CDR3, the DNA is TGTGCCAGCAGCCAAACACGGGGGAACCAAGAGACCCAGTACTTC. The whole variable domain, remainder taken from reference TRBV16 and TRBJ2-5, is GEEVAQTPKHLVRGEGQKAKLYCAPIKGHSYVFWYQQVLKNEFKFLISFQNENVFDETGMPKERFSAKCLPNSPCSLEIQATKLEDSAVYFCASSQTRGNQETQYFGPGTRLLVL.

The gene calls are TRBV6-5 and TRBJ1-2; 9 bases map to TRBD1. Germline-derived CDR1 and CDR2 are MNHEY and SVGAGI. This CDR3 spans 13 amino acids. V trimming: 7 bases; J trimming: 8 bases; junction bases outside the gene matches: 8. CDR3 protein: CASKSGQGGGYTF. The CDR3 DNA reads as TGTGCCAGCAAGTCGGGACAGGGCGGCGGCTACACCTTC.

The V gene is TRBV14, the J gene TRBJ2-2, with 8 nucleotides matching TRBD1. After removal of 1 base from V and 6 bases from J, the junction contained 1 base not matched to a gene. This CDR3 is 14 amino acids long. Germline lookup yields CDR1 SGHDN and CDR2 FVKESK. Here the CDR3 reads CASSQATGAGELFF. Here the CDR3 DNA reads TGTGCCAGCAGCCAAGCGACAGGGGCCGGGGAGCTGTTTTTT. Combining the CDR3 with reference TRBV14 and TRBJ2-2 gives the whole variable domain EAGVTQFPSHSVIEKGQTVTLRCDPISGHDNLYWYRRVMGKEIKFLLHFVKESKQDESGMPNNRFLAERTGGTYSTLKVQPAELEDSGVYFCASSQATGAGELFFGEGSRLTVL.

The rearrangement links TRBV18 to TRBJ1-3, with unresolved D. The CDR3 contains 15 residues. With 4 bases removed from V and 0 bases from J, the gap between germline ends came to 10 bases. Germline V lookup: CDR1 KGHSH, CDR2 LQKENI. CDR3 sequence (DNA): TGTGCCAGCTCACAGGAGCCAGCCTCTGGAAACACCATATATTTT. As protein: CASSQEPASGNTIYF.

The chain couples TRBV5-1 to TRBJ2-7; 7 bases line up with TRBD1. With 0 bases clipped from V and 0 bases from J, the junction kept 3 bases outside the gene matches. From germline, CDR1 is SGHRS and CDR2 YFSETQ. This CDR3 spans 15 amino acids. This CDR3 is CASSLEPGGSYEQYV. CDR3 sequence (DNA): TGCGCCAGCAGCTTGGAACCAGGGGGCTCCTACGAGCAGTACGTC.

The chain couples TRBV7-2 to TRBJ2-7; D possibly corresponds to TRBD1 (6 bases). The V end was cut by 8 bases, the J end by 3 bases, with 20 bases between. Germline V gene lookup returns CDR1 SGHTA and CDR2 FQGNSA. The CDR3 consists of 15 residues. The CDR3 loop is CASAMKIPGVYEQYF. CDR3 nucleotide sequence: TGTGCCAGCGCAATGAAAATCCCAGGGGTCTACGAGCAGTACTTC.

V gene TRBV5-8 combines with J gene TRBJ1-4; a possible D gene is TRBD1 (6 bases). V shed 4 bases and J shed 4 bases, with 14 bases lying between them. Germline CDR1 is SGHTS and CDR2 is YDEGEE. This CDR3 has 15 amino acids. CDR3 in DNA: TGTGCCAGCAGCCCCGGACAGCTTAGTAATGAAAAACTGTTTTTT. Its translation is CASSPGQLSNEKLFF.

The rearrangement joins TRBV9 to TRBJ2-3, with TRBD1 matching 11 bases. Germline CDR1 is SGDLS and CDR2 is YYNGEE. V shed 0 bases and J 5 bases; nucleotides not matched to a gene: 2. The CDR3 has 15 amino acids. The CDR3 nucleotides read TGTGCCAGCAGCGTAGGGGGACAGGGGGGAGATACGCAGTATTTT. The encoded protein is CASSVGGQGGDTQYF.

V usage is TRBV30 and J usage is TRBJ1-3; D not resolved. The length of the CDR3 is 13 residues. The V gene lost 5 bases and the J gene lost 3 bases, with 11 bases spanning the gap. The germline V gene has CDR1 GTSNPN and CDR2 SVGIG (reference sequence). The CDR3: CAWGLSGGNTIYF. The CDR3 region has the DNA TGTGCCTGGGGGCTCTCGGGTGGAAACACCATATATTTT.

This clone has only one observation. V and J are TRBV29-1 and TRBJ2-3; D uncertain. The length of the CDR3 is 12 residues. V was shortened by 4 bases and J by 0 bases, with 5 bases between the two germline ends. The germline V gene encodes CDR1 SQVTM and CDR2 ANQGSEA. This CDR3 is CSVATSTDTQYF. CDR3 DNA: TGCAGCGTTGCCACAAGCACAGATACGCAGTATTTT.

This sequence joins TRBV3-1 (or the pseudogene TRBV3-2) and TRBJ2-2; 9 nucleotides match TRBD2. The germline CDR1 and CDR2 sequences are LGHDT and YNNKEL (reference sequence). The CDR3 has 14 residues. Germline trimming cut 2 bases from V and 5 bases from J; bases unmatched to any gene: 0. The CDR3 DNA reads as TGTGCCAGCAGCCAAAGCGGGAGGACCGGGGAGCTGTTTTTT. Its translation is CASSQSGRTGELFF.

The chain combines TRBV7-8 with TRBJ1-5, with D possibly TRBD1 on 5 matching bases. Germline V gene data show CDR1 as SGHVS and CDR2 as FQNEAQ. The germline V and J ends were trimmed by 2 bases and 8 bases, with 13 bases remaining between them. CDR3 size: 14 residues. CDR3 sequence (DNA): TGTGCCAGCAGCTTAACGCTGGGGCTGGAGCCCCAGCATTTT. Protein sequence: CASSLTLGLEPQHF.

The V call is TRBV10-3, the J call TRBJ1-2, with 7 bases fitting TRBD1. J lost 5 bases, V lost 7 bases, and 10 bases had no gene match. CDR1 and CDR2 from the germline V gene are ENHRY and SYGVKD. The CDR3 has 14 amino acids. DNA for the CDR3: TGTGCCATCACTGATGGACAGGTTCCTTATGGCTACACCTTC. Translated, it gives CAITDGQVPYGYTF.

This chain connects TRBV5-6 to TRBJ2-5, with D maybe TRBD2 (6 bases). CDR3 length: 14 amino acids. Germline assignment: CDR1 SGHDT and CDR2 YYEEEE. The V gene lost 4 bases and the J gene lost 7 bases, with 17 bases spanning the gap. CDR3 coding DNA: TGTGCCAGCAGCCAAACTAGCCCCCAGGGGACCCAGTACTTC. Protein: CASSQTSPQGTQYF. The full variable domain, in which reference TRBV5-6 and TRBJ2-5 provide the parts outside the CDR3, is DAGVTQSPTHLIKTRGQQVTLRCSPKSGHDTVSWYQQALGQGPQFIFQYYEEEERQRGNFPDRFSGHQFPNYSSELNVNALLLGDSALYLCASSQTSPQGTQYFGPGTRLLVL.